This TCR beta chain stems from a study of shared clonotypes between healthy human individuals. Terminally differentiated effector memory CD45RA+ cells were excluded by CCR7 positive selection of CD45RO-negative cells. The donor cohort consisted entirely of Caucasian adults residing in Nashville, Tennessee. Measured with immunoSEQ multiplex PCR; TCRdb has only the in-frame clones, and not every one. The sample yields about 2.1 million clones, over 85% seen once. Study observations and caveats: Donor clonotype sharing was expected to depend on sequencing depth. Exclusively blood specimens were collected; tissue repertoires likely differ.

Concerning this clone itself: Its antigen remains unidentified.

The V gene's germline CDR1 is SGHNT and CDR2 YENEEA. This CDR3 is built from 12 residues. V lost 1 base and J lost 13, with 11 bases in between. The sequence was collected from a young man in good health. Some clones in this sample may be carry-over from other donors' samples. The sequenced sample consisted of naive CD8+ T cells from PBMCs. This chain uses TRBV11-3 with TRBJ2-1, with D tentatively TRBD1 (5 bases). The CDR3 DNA sequence: TGTGCCAGCAGCTTAGGGAGACAGCCTCAGTTCTTC. Amino acid sequence: CASSLGRQPQFF.